The 25 T cell receptor beta chains below were found in one sample sequenced in a study of vaccination effects on CD4 cells after COVID-19. Data came from immunoSEQ multiplex PCR; TCRdb stores just in-frame clones and leaves some out. The top ten clones hold around a sixth of a sample with some 25,000 clones, approximately 76% of them seen once. No cognate antigen is known for these TCRs. Sequencing followed a ViraFEST assay step that expanded antigen-specific CD4+ T cells with viral peptide pools. Upon completion of around 9 days in culture, CD4+ T cells were isolated. This individual tested PCR-positive for SARS-CoV-2 infection between March and December 2020. The specimen comprised CD4+ T cells from PBMCs cultured with SARS-CoV-2 spike peptides, sampled before COVID-19 vaccination. Source of these receptors: a human donor who had a prior SARS-CoV-2 infection.

The J gene is TRBJ1-6, the V gene TRBV15; possibly TRBD1 for D (5 bases). This CDR3 comprises 15 residues. V was cut by 5 bases and J by 14 bases, with 22 bases left in between. Germline lookup yields CDR1 LNHNV and CDR2 YYDKDF (reference sequence). The CDR3 region is CATSSRKGLVGTLHF. CDR3 coding DNA: TGTGCCACCAGCTCCCGAAAGGGGTTGGTTGGAACCCTCCACTTT.

The genes are TRBV27 and TRBJ1-2; 7 bases line up with TRBD1. Germline CDR1 and CDR2: MNHEY and SMNVEV (reference sequence). The ends lost 7 bases at V and 7 bases at J; junction bases unmatched: 15. The CDR3 extends over 15 amino acids. The CDR3 sequence: CASTMGAGGKGGYTF. CDR3 coding DNA: TGTGCCAGCACCATGGGGGCAGGGGGGAAGGGTGGCTACACCTTC.

CDR3 sequence (DNA): TGTGCCAGCTCATTGGGCCCGACCACTAATGAAAAACTGTTTTTT. As protein: CASSLGPTTNEKLFF. V gene TRBV18 combines with J gene TRBJ1-4; D is unresolved. The CDR3 sequence is 15 residues long. Germline lookup yields CDR1 KGHSH and CDR2 LQKENI. V was shortened by 5 bases and J by 2 bases, with 12 bases between the two germline ends.

This chain uses TRBV10-3 with TRBJ1-2; D might be TRBD1 (6 bases). Trimming stripped 0 bases from V and 4 bases from J, with 18 bases between. CDR3 length: 17 residues. Per the germline V gene, CDR1 is ENHRY and CDR2 is SYGVKD. The CDR3 DNA reads as TGTGCCATCAGTGAGTCGCCCCCCCCGGGGGGGCTCTATGGCTACACCTTC. Protein sequence: CAISESPPPGGLYGYTF.

The chain recombines TRBV2 with TRBJ2-2, with a tentative D call TRBD2 (5 bases). Trimming took 6 bases from V and 6 from J, leaving 17 bases between them. The CDR3 extends over 15 amino acids. Germline CDR1 reads SNHLY; CDR2 reads FYNNEI. The DNA for the CDR3 is TGTGCCAGCAGCGCTCGCGCACTAGAGGCCGGGGAGCTGTTTTTT. Translated, it gives CASSARALEAGELFF. The whole variable domain, remainder taken from reference TRBV2 and TRBJ2-2, is EPEVTQTPSHQVTQMGQEVILRCVPISNHLYFYWYRQILGQKVEFLVSFYNNEISEKSEIFDDQFSVERPDGSNFTLKIRSTKLEDSAMYFCASSARALEAGELFFGEGSRLTVL.

This clone was counted a few times. In nucleotides, the CDR3 is TGTGCCAGCCGGACCTCGAACACTGAAGCTTTCTTT. It is translated as CASRTSNTEAFF. The chain is built from TRBV6-5 and TRBJ1-1; no clear D. Germline CDR1 is MNHEY and CDR2 is SVGAGI. The V end was cut by 8 bases, the J end by 1 base, with 8 bases between. This CDR3 is built from 12 residues.

The V and J genes are TRBV6-5 and TRBJ2-1; no clear D. V lost 5 bases and J 4 bases, leaving 12 bases between the germline ends. There are 14 residues in the CDR3. Germline lookup yields CDR1 MNHEY and CDR2 SVGAGI. CDR3 region: CASSPNHFYNEQFF. The CDR3 DNA follows: TGTGCCAGCAGTCCTAACCACTTTTACAATGAGCAGTTCTTC.

The J gene is TRBJ2-5, the V gene TRBV11-3; D is perhaps TRBD1 or TRBD2 (5 bases each). V lost 5 bases and J 1 base, leaving 8 bases between the germline ends. The CDR3 has 13 residues. CDR1 is SGHNT, CDR2 YENEEA, per germline. The CDR3 loop reads CASSRGPQETQYF. The CDR3 bases are TGTGCCAGCAGCCGGGGACCCCAAGAGACCCAGTACTTC.

The CDR3 reads CASSQGVATEAFF. The CDR3 DNA is TGTGCCAGCAGCCAAGGGGTTGCCACTGAAGCTTTCTTT. V usage is TRBV3-1 (or the pseudogene TRBV3-2) and J usage is TRBJ1-1; D is undetermined. The CDR3 sequence is 13 residues long. Trimming cost V 1 base and J 4 bases, with 7 bases left between them. Looked up from germline, CDR1 is LGHDT and CDR2 is YNNKEL (reference sequence).

The V gene is TRBV6-1, the J gene TRBJ2-5, with D tentatively TRBD2 (6 bases). Trimming took 1 base from V and 5 from J, leaving 11 bases between them. Germline V gene sequence: CDR1 MNHNS, CDR2 SASEGT. The CDR3 contains 14 residues. CDR3 sequence (DNA): TGTGCCAGCAGTGAAGGGGGGGTAAGGGAGACCCAGTACTTC. Its protein product is CASSEGGVRETQYF.

The J gene is TRBJ2-7, the V gene TRBV11-3; D not certain. This CDR3 has 13 amino acids. The V and J ends lost 0 bases and 4 bases respectively, with 7 bases between them. From germline, CDR1 is SGHNT and CDR2 YENEEA. The CDR3 sequence: CASSLDLGYEQYF. CDR3 sequence (DNA): TGTGCCAGCAGCTTAGATCTTGGGTACGAGCAGTACTTC.

V is TRBV10-3 and J is TRBJ2-5; D is perhaps TRBD1 or TRBD2 (6 bases each). CDR1 is ENHRY and CDR2 is SYGVKD in the germline V gene. This CDR3 has 20 amino acids. V shed 0 bases and J shed 5 bases, with 28 bases lying between them. The CDR3 nucleotides read TGTGCCATCAGTGAGTCGAGGGACGGCCTTAGCGGAGGAAGGGGGGAGACCCAGTACTTC. Its protein is CAISESRDGLSGGRGETQYF.

The gene calls are TRBV19 and TRBJ1-4; TRBD1 might be the D (5 bases). Between the trimmed V and J ends, which lost 6 bases and 8 bases, there was a span of 13 bases. The CDR3 consists of 13 residues. Germline loops: CDR1 LNHDA, CDR2 SQIVND (reference sequence). The CDR3 nucleotides are TGTGCCAGTAGAGGGAGGGGCTGGGAAAAACTGTTTTTT. It specifies CASRGRGWEKLFF.

The chain recombines TRBV4-2 with TRBJ1-3, with D hard to call. Between the trimmed V and J ends, which lost 0 bases and 2 bases, there was a span of 8 bases. The CDR3 covers 15 residues. Germline lookup yields CDR1 LGHNA and CDR2 YNFKEQ. The CDR3 sequence: CASSQDYSTGNTIYF. CDR3 nucleotide sequence: TGTGCCAGCAGCCAAGATTATTCAACTGGAAACACCATATATTTT.

This clone was observed once. This chain links TRBV24-1 with TRBJ1-5, with 8 bases that match TRBD1. Trimming removed 10 bases from V and 2 bases from J; junction bases left unmatched: 9. The V gene's germline CDR1 is KGHDR and CDR2 SFDVKD. There are 15 residues in the CDR3. The CDR3 region has the DNA TGTGCCACAGGGACAGGCAAAGAGGGCAATCAGCCCCAGCATTTT. Translation gives CATGTGKEGNQPQHF.

The chain is built from TRBV9 and TRBJ2-1; 9 bases align to TRBD2. CDR3 length: 16 residues. Germline-derived CDR1 and CDR2 are SGDLS and YYNGEE. The V and J ends lost 0 bases and 2 bases, in that order; junction bases with no gene match: 3. CDR3 DNA: TGTGCCAGCAGCGTAGACGAGCGGGGGGCCTACAATGAGCAGTTCTTC. Protein product: CASSVDERGAYNEQFF.

The gene calls are TRBV15 and TRBJ2-6; D is unclear. Trimming took 1 base from V and 0 from J, leaving 13 bases between them. This CDR3 is built from 18 residues. From germline, CDR1 is LNHNV and CDR2 YYDKDF (reference sequence). The DNA of the CDR3 is TGTGCCACCAGCAGAGGGGTAACGCTCTCCTCTGGGGCCAACGTCCTGACTTTC. This codes for CATSRGVTLSSGANVLTF. The variable domain in full, with the rest retrieved from reference TRBV15 and TRBJ2-6, is DAMVIQNPRYQVTQFGKPVTLSCSQTLNHNVMYWYQQKSSQAPKLLFHYYDKDFNNEADTPDNFQSRRPNTSFCFLDIRSPGLGDTAMYLCATSRGVTLSSGANVLTFGAGSRLTVL.

The chain combines TRBV2 with TRBJ1-1; D is uncertain. Deletions cut 4 bases from V and 8 bases from J, with 14 bases between. Germline CDR1 is SNHLY and CDR2 is FYNNEI. The CDR3 loop spans 13 amino acids. The CDR3 spells CASSVTEGGEAFF. For the CDR3, the DNA is TGTGCCAGCAGTGTCACGGAGGGCGGGGAAGCTTTCTTT.

The chain uses TRBV12-3 or TRBV12-4 and TRBJ1-2; a weak D match, TRBD1 (5 bases). The germline V and J ends were trimmed by 3 bases and 7 bases, with 9 bases remaining between them. The CDR3 has 12 residues. Here the CDR3 reads CASSFRGIGYTF. The CDR3 DNA is TGTGCCAGCAGTTTTCGGGGGATTGGCTACACCTTC.

CDR3 bases: TGTGCCAGCAGCCGGGGGGACGCGAACGACTACGAGCAGTACTTC. Amino acids: CASSRGDANDYEQYF. This chain links TRBV7-2 with TRBJ2-7; TRBD2 matches at 7 bases. Germline V gives CDR1 SGHTA, CDR2 FQGNSA. The CDR3 runs to 15 residues. J was trimmed by 3 bases and V by 5 bases; bases with no gene match: 10.

The chain joins TRBV5-1 to TRBJ2-3, with D possibly being TRBD1 or TRBD2 (5 bases each). This CDR3 is 15 amino acids long. Trimming removed 6 bases at V and 4 bases at J, with 18 bases between. The germline V gene encodes CDR1 SGHRS and CDR2 YFSETQ. For the CDR3, the DNA is TGCGCCAGCATCCCCGGGGCAGGGTTTGCAGATACGCAGTATTTT. Protein sequence: CASIPGAGFADTQYF.

CDR3: CASTPREPYEQYF. The CDR3 bases are TGTGCCAGCACCCCTAGGGAACCCTACGAGCAGTACTTC. The J gene is TRBJ2-7, the V gene TRBV7-2; D is undetermined. V was trimmed by 7 bases and J by 2 bases, leaving 12 bases between them. CDR3 size: 13 residues. Germline CDR1 and CDR2: SGHTA and FQGNSA.

This chain joins TRBV5-1 and TRBJ2-3, with TRBD2 identical over 11 bases. With 4 bases clipped from V and 2 bases from J, the junction kept 6 bases outside the gene matches. There are 16 residues in the CDR3. CDR1 is SGHRS and CDR2 is YFSETQ in the germline V gene. CDR3 DNA: TGCGCCAGCAGCCCTAGCGGGGGGCCCCCCACAGATACGCAGTATTTT. The encoded protein is CASSPSGGPPTDTQYF.

V usage is TRBV5-1 and J usage is TRBJ2-7; 9 bases match TRBD1. Per germline, CDR1 SGHRS and CDR2 YFSETQ. V lost 3 bases to trimming and J lost 3 bases; unmatched junction nucleotides: 1. The CDR3 has 13 amino acids. The chain's CDR3 is CASSWGQGYEQYF. In DNA, the CDR3 is TGCGCCAGCAGCTGGGGACAGGGCTACGAGCAGTACTTC.

This chain connects TRBV11-3 to TRBJ2-3, with D unresolved. This CDR3 contains 15 residues. Trimming left V 1 base short and J 10 bases short, with 18 bases between. Germline values: CDR1 SGHNT, CDR2 YENEEA. The CDR3: CASSLVSTFQVPQYF. CDR3 sequence (DNA): TGTGCCAGCAGCTTAGTGTCCACATTCCAGGTCCCGCAGTATTTT.